Listed below are T cell receptor beta chains from one sample, sequenced in a study of PD-1 blockade in classical Hodgkin lymphoma. Profiling relied on immunoSEQ multiplex PCR, and the TCRdb table lists in-frame clones only, not all of them. Here the sample spans 15,000 to 20,000 clones, 70% to 75% being singletons. The source material was CD4+ T cells from blood, sampled before the fourth cycle of nivolumab. The receptors come from a human donor with classical Hodgkin lymphoma. Each CDR3 is given with its conserved first and last residue. D genes are given only for firm matches. Clone size is not always given. Where it is, it says once, few, many or a class for expanded clones.

j_call clone_size d_call v_call cdr3_nt cdr3_aa
TRBJ1-2 . . TRBV5-6 TGTGCCAGCAGCTACCCTGTGACCGCGTACTATGGCTACACCTTC CASSYPVTAYYGYTF
TRBJ2-5 . . TRBV6-5 TGTGCCAGCAGTTACAGGGACGGAGCGGCCCAGTACTTC CASSYRDGAAQYF
TRBJ2-4 . . TRBV28 TGTGCCAGCAGTTTAGATTTTCGGGGGGCCAAAAACATTCAGTACTTC CASSLDFRGAKNIQYF
TRBJ2-1 . TRBD2 TRBV28 TGTGCCAGCAGAGAAACTAGCGGGAGACTAAACAATGAGCAGTTCTTC CASRETSGRLNNEQFF
TRBJ2-1 . TRBD1 TRBV7-2 TGTGCCAGCAGTGCCGGGGGGACAGGGGGCTACAATGAGCAGTTCTTC CASSAGGTGGYNEQFF
TRBJ2-7 once . TRBV2 TGTGCCAGCAGTGAAGTCGGGACGGTTTACGAGCAGTACTTC CASSEVGTVYEQYF
TRBJ2-7 . . TRBV19 TGTGCCAGTAGTATCTCGTCGGCAGGGAATTCCTACGAGCAGTACTTC CASSISSAGNSYEQYF
TRBJ2-7 . . TRBV7-2 TGTGCCAGCAGCCCCAGGCAGGTCTCCTACGAGCAGTACTTC CASSPRQVSYEQYF
TRBJ2-2 few . TRBV19 TGTGCCAGTAGCCGCACAGGGGGGGGCACCGGGGAGCTGTTTTTT CASSRTGGGTGELFF
TRBJ1-5 . . TRBV18 TGTGCCAGCTCACCGTCGGGGGGTGATCAGCCCCAGCATTTT CASSPSGGDQPQHF
TRBJ2-1 . . TRBV25-1 TGTGCCAGCAGTGAAGAAGGGTCCGGGGTCGGGAATGAGCAGTTCTTC CASSEEGSGVGNEQFF
TRBJ2-5 . . TRBV5-6 TGTGCCAGCAGCTTGGCCGGGCAGGGGAGCATAGAGACCCAGTACTTC CASSLAGQGSIETQYF
TRBJ1-2 few . TRBV30 TGTGCCTGGAGTTCCCGTCTCGGCGGGGTCTCTAACTATGGCTACACCTTC CAWSSRLGGVSNYGYTF
TRBJ1-6 few TRBD1 TRBV2 TGTGCCAGCTGCGGACAGGCGGGTAATTCACCCCTCCACTTT CASCGQAGNSPLHF
TRBJ1-2 . . TRBV5-6 TGTGCCAGCAGCTTGTATGGGACTAACTATGGCTACACCTTC CASSLYGTNYGYTF
TRBJ1-1 . . TRBV6-6 TGTGCCGGAACCCCTGGGCCGAACACTGAAGCTTTCTTT CAGTPGPNTEAFF
TRBJ1-5 few . TRBV6-1 TGTGCCAGCAATCCACAGGGTAAGGTTATGCCCCAGCATTTT CASNPQGKVMPQHF
TRBJ2-2 . . TRBV18 TGTGCCAGCTCACTTGGATGGGCCGGGGAGCTGTTTTTT CASSLGWAGELFF
TRBJ1-1 . . TRBV7-9 TGTGCCAGCAGGGAGGGAGGTACTGAAGCTTTCTTT CASREGGTEAFF
TRBJ1-4 once TRBD1 TRBV9 TGTGCCAGCAGCGAGGGACAGCGCAGAGGTGAAAAACTGTTTTTT CASSEGQRRGEKLFF
TRBJ1-1 once . TRBV5-1 TGCGCCAGCAGCTTAACAACACTGAACACTGAAGCTTTCTTT CASSLTTLNTEAFF
TRBJ2-7 . . TRBV7-3 TGTGCCAGCACACTATTTAATCTCCAGGGGTCGAAGCGGTACTTC CASTLFNLQGSKRYF
TRBJ1-4 few . TRBV10-3 TGTGCCATCAGTGAACAGCTGGCTAAAAGTGAAAAACTGTTTTTT CAISEQLAKSEKLFF
TRBJ2-5 . TRBD2 TRBV7-6 TGTGCCAGCAGCTTGGGGAGCGGGACGTACCAAGAGACCCAGTACTTC CASSLGSGTYQETQYF
TRBJ1-6 . TRBD1 TRBV5-6 TGTGCCAGCAGCCGCGGACAGGGGATTTCACCCCTCCACTTT CASSRGQGISPLHF
TRBJ2-7 . . TRBV6-1 TGTGCCAGCAGTGACGGGACCGCCGCCTACTACGAGCAGTACTTC CASSDGTAAYYEQYF
TRBJ1-4 . . TRBV27 TGTGCCAGCAGCCTTCGGACGGTTCCTAATGAAAAACTGTTTTTT CASSLRTVPNEKLFF
TRBJ2-5 . TRBD1 TRBV30 TGTGCCTGGAGCTCCAGGGGGCAAGAGACCCAGTACTTC CAWSSRGQETQYF
TRBJ1-1 . TRBD1 TRBV5-1 TGCGCCAGCAGCTTGGCCGGGGACAGATACACTGAAGCTTTCTTT CASSLAGDRYTEAFF
TRBJ2-1 few . TRBV7-2 TGTGCCAGCAGCGCCGGACAGATTTATTACAATGAGCAGTTCTTC CASSAGQIYYNEQFF